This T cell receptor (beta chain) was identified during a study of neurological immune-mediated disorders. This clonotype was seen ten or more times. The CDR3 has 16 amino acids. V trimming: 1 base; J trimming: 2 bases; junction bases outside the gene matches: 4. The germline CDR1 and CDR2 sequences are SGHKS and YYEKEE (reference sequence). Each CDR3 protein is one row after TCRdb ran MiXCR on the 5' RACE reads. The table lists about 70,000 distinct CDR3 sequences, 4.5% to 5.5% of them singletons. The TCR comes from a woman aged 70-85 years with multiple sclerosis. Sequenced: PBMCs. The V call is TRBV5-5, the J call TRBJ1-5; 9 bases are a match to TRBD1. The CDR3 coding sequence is TGTGCCAGCAGCTTGACAGGGGGCAAAGGCAATCAGCCCCAGCATTTT. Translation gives CASSLTGGKGNQPQHF.